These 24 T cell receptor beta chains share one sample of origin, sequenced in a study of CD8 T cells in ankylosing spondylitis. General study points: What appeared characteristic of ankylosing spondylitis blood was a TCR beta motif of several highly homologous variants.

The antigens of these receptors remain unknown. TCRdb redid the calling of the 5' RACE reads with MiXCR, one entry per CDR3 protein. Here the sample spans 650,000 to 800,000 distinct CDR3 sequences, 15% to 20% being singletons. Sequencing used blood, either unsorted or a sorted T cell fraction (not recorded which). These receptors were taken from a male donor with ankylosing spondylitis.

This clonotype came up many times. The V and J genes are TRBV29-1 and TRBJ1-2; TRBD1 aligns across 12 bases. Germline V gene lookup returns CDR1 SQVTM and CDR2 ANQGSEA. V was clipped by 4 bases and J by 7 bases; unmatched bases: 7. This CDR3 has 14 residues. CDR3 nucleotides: TGCAGCGTTGTTATTGGGACAGGGGGCCTTGGCTACACCTTC. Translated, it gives CSVVIGTGGLGYTF.

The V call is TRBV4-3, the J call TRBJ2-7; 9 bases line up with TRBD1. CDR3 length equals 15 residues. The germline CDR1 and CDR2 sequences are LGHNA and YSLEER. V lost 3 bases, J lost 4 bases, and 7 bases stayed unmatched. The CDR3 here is CASSHPTGGCYEQYF. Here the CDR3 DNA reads TGCGCCAGCAGCCACCCTACAGGGGGCTGTTACGAGCAGTACTTC.

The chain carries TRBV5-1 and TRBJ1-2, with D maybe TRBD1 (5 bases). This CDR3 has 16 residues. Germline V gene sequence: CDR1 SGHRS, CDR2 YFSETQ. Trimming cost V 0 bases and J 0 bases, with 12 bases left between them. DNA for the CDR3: TGCGCCAGCAGCTTGGCGGCGACAGCGACTAACTATGGCTACACCTTC. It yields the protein CASSLAATATNYGYTF.

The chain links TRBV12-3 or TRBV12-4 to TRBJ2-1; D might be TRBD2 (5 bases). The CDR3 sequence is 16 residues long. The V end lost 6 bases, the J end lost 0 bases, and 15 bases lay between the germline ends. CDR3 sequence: CASSPDWISSYNEQFF. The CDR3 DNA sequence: TGTGCCAGCAGCCCGGACTGGATCAGCTCCTACAATGAGCAGTTCTTC.

The CDR3 protein is CASSDPDLYGDTQYF. CDR3 DNA: TGTGCCAGCAGTGACCCAGACCTATATGGGGATACGCAGTATTTT. The J gene is TRBJ2-3, the V gene TRBV6-1; D not certain. The V gene lost 3 bases and the J gene lost 6 bases, with 16 bases spanning the gap. The germline gives CDR1 MNHNS, CDR2 SASEGT. The CDR3 extends over 15 amino acids.

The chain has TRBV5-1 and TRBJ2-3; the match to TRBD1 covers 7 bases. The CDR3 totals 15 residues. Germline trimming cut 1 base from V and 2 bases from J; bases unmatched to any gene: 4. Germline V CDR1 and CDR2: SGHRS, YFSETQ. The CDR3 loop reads CASSLRGQYTDTQYF. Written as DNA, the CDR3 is TGCGCCAGCAGCTTGCGGGGACAGTACACAGATACGCAGTATTTT. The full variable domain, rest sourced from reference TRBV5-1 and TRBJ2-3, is KAGVTQTPRYLIKTRGQQVTLSCSPISGHRSVSWYQQTPGQGLQFLFEYFSETQRNKGNFPGRFSGRQFSNSRSEMNVSTLELGDSALYLCASSLRGQYTDTQYFGPGTRLTVL.

The CDR3: CASSPWSTGRVEETQYF. The CDR3 nucleotides read TGTGCCAGCAGCCCTTGGTCCACAGGGAGGGTAGAGGAGACCCAGTACTTC. The V call is TRBV4-2, the J call TRBJ2-5; D perhaps matches TRBD2 (7 bases). The CDR3 length is 17 residues. Per the germline V gene, CDR1 is LGHNA and CDR2 is YNFKEQ. V lost 4 bases and J 5 bases, leaving 23 bases between the germline ends.

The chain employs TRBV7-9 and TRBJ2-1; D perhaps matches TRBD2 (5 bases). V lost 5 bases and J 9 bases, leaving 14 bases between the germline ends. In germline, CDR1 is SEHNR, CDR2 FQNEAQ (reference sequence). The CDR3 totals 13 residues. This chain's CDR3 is CASSPAAGAEQFF. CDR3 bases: TGTGCCAGCAGCCCTGCCGCGGGCGCTGAGCAGTTCTTC.

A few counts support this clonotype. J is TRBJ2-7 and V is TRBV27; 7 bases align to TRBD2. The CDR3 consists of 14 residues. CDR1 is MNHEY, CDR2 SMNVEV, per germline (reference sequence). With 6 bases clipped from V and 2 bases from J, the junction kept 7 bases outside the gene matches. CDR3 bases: TGTGCCAGCAGCGCCCTAGCGGCAACCTACGAGCAGTACTTC. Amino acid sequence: CASSALAATYEQYF.

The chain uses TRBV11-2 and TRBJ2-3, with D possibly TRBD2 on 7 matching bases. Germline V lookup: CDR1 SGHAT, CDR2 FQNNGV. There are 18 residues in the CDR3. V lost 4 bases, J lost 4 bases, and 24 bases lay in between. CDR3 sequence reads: CASSSRRKLGGAADTQYF. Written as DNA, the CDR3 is TGTGCCAGCAGCTCTAGACGAAAACTAGGGGGGGCGGCAGATACGCAGTATTTT.

CDR3 loop: CASSDPTLGGPANTGELFF. CDR3 in DNA: TGTGCCAGCAGCGATCCTACTCTTGGGGGGCCCGCGAACACCGGGGAGCTGTTTTTT. The chain links TRBV7-6 to TRBJ2-2; D assignment may be TRBD1 or TRBD2 (6 bases each). The germline V gene encodes CDR1 SGHVS and CDR2 FNYEAQ. This CDR3 has 19 residues. The ends were cut back, 5 bases at V and 0 bases at J, with 22 bases in the middle.

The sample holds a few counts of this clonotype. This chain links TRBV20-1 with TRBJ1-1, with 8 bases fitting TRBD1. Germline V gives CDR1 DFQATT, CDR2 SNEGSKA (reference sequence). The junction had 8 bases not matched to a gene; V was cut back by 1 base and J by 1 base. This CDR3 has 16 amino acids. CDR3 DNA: TGCAGTGCTAGAGTCCCTCAGGGGGCTAGGAACACTGAAGCTTTCTTT. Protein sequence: CSARVPQGARNTEAFF.

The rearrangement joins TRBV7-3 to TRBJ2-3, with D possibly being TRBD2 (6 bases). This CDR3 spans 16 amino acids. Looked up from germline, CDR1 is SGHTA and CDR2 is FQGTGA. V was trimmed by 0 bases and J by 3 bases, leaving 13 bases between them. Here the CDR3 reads CASSLTGVGTTDTQYF. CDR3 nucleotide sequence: TGTGCCAGCAGCTTAACGGGGGTTGGGACTACAGATACGCAGTATTTT.

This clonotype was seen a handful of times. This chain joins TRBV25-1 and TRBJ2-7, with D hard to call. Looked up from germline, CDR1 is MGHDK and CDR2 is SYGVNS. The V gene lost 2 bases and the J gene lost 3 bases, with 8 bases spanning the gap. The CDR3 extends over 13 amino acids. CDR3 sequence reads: CASSEGNGYEQYF. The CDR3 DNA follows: TGTGCCAGCAGTGAAGGCAATGGCTACGAGCAGTACTTC.

In DNA, the CDR3 is TGTGCCAGCAGTCGCGGCGCCCTATCCCAAGAGACCCAGTACTTC. Its protein product is CASSRGALSQETQYF. The V and J genes are TRBV12-3 or TRBV12-4 and TRBJ2-5, with no clear D. The CDR3 length is 15 residues. V was cut by 5 bases and J by 1 base, with 14 bases left in between.

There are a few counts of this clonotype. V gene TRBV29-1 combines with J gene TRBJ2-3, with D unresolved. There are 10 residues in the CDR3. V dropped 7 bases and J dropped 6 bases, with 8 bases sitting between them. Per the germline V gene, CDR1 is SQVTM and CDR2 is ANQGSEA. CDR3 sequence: CSGGEDTQYF. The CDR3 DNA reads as TGCAGCGGCGGAGAGGATACGCAGTATTTT.

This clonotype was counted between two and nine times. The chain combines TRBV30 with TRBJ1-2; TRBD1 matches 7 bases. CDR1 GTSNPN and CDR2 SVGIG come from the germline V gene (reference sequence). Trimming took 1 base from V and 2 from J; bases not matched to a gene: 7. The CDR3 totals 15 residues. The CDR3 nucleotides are TGTGCCTGGAGTGACAGGGGATCGGCCAACTATGGCTACACCTTC. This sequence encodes CAWSDRGSANYGYTF.

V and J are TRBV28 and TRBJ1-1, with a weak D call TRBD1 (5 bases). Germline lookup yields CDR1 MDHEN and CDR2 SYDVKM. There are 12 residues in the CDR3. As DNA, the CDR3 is TGTGCTTTAAGGGGTCTAAACACTGAAGCTTTCTTT. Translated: CALRGLNTEAFF.

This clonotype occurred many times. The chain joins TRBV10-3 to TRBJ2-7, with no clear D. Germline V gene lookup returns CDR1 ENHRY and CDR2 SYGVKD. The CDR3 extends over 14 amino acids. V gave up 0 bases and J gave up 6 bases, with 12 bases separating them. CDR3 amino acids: CAISESLNGLEQYF. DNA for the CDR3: TGTGCCATCAGTGAGTCTCTCAACGGGCTCGAGCAGTACTTC.

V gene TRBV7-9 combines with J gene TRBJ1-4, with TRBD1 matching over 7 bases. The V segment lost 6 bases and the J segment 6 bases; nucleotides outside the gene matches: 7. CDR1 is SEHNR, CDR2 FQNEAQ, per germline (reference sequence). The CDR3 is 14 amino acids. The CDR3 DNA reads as TGTGCCAGCAGTCCGACAGGGAACGATGAAAAACTGTTTTTT. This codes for CASSPTGNDEKLFF.

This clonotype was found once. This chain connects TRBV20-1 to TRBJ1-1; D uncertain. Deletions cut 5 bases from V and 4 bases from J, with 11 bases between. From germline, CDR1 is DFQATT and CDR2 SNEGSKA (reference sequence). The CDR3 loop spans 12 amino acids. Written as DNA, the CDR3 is TGCAGTGCTGGGTTAGCGGGCACTGAAGCTTTCTTT. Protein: CSAGLAGTEAFF.

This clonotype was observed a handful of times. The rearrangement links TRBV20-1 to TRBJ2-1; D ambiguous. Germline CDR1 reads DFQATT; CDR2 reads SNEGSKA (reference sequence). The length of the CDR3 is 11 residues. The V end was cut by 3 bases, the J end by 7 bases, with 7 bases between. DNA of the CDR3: TGCAGTGCTAGGTCGCGTAATGAGCAGTTCTTC. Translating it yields CSARSRNEQFF.

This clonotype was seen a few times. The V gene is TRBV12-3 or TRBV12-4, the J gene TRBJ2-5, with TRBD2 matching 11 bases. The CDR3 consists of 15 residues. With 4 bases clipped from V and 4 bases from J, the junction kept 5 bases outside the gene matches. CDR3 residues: CASSSSGGSIETQYF. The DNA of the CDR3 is TGTGCCAGCAGTTCTAGCGGGGGGTCCATAGAGACCCAGTACTTC.

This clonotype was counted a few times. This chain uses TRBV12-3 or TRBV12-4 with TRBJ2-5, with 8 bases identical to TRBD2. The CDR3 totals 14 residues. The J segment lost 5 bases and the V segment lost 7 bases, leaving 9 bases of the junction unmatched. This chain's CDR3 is CASTPTSVYETQYF. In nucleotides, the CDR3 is TGTGCCAGCACCCCGACTAGCGTCTACGAGACCCAGTACTTC.